These 29 T cell receptor beta chains originate from one sample sequenced in a study of cytomegalovirus exposure and HLA in healthy donors. The PCR ran on 60 Vbeta and 13 Jbeta primers. The table came from immunoSEQ multiplex PCR; TCRdb's copy has only in-frame clones and leaves some out. The sample carries about 170,000 clones, around 62% recorded once. The sequencing sample was made of PBMCs. These receptors all come from a man aged 40-49 years in good health and CMV-seronegative.

In DNA, the CDR3 is TGTGCCAGCAGTTTAGGTACGAGCGGGGCTTACAATGAGCAGTTCTTC. Amino acids: CASSLGTSGAYNEQFF. The rearrangement links TRBV27 to TRBJ2-1; 7 bases align to TRBD2. V shed 2 bases and J 4 bases; nucleotides not matched to a gene: 8. CDR1 is MNHEY, CDR2 SMNVEV, per germline (reference sequence). The CDR3 runs to 16 residues.

The V gene is TRBV10-3, the J gene TRBJ1-2; 8 nucleotides align to TRBD1. The germline V gene has CDR1 ENHRY and CDR2 SYGVKD. V shed 7 bases, J shed 8 bases, and the junction held 12 bases outside the gene matches. The CDR3 is 14 amino acids. CDR3 DNA sequence: TGTGCCATCATCAAGGGAGGACAGGGACACGGCTACACCTTC. Protein product: CAIIKGGQGHGYTF.

CDR3 coding DNA: TGTGCCAGCACCAGGGGTCCCAACACTGAAGCTTTCTTT. It codes for CASTRGPNTEAFF. This chain links TRBV6-5 with TRBJ1-1; D perhaps matches TRBD1 (6 bases). The germline gives CDR1 MNHEY, CDR2 SVGAGI. CDR3 length: 13 amino acids. Deletions cut 7 bases from V and 2 bases from J, with 11 bases between.

The chain combines TRBV7-8 with TRBJ1-6, with a possible D match to TRBD1 (6 bases). Trimming left V 5 bases short and J 9 bases short, with 20 bases between. Per the germline V gene, CDR1 is SGHVS and CDR2 is FQNEAQ. This CDR3 comprises 16 residues. The CDR3 DNA sequence: TGTGCCAGCAGCCCCGGAGGAGGGGGGGCTGGTTCACCCCTCCACTTT. Residues: CASSPGGGGAGSPLHF.

This chain links TRBV6-1 with TRBJ1-1; maybe TRBD1 (6 bases). Trimming stripped 6 bases from V and 3 bases from J, with 14 bases between. The CDR3 is 14 residues long. Germline CDR1 MNHNS, CDR2 SASEGT. The CDR3 reads CASSEIRQDTEAFF. The CDR3 nucleotides are TGTGCCAGCAGCGAAATACGACAGGACACTGAAGCTTTCTTT.

The chain employs TRBV9 and TRBJ2-1; no clear D gene. CDR1 SGDLS and CDR2 YYNGEE come from the germline V gene. CDR3 length equals 13 residues. Trimming shortened V by 4 bases and J by 5 bases, and 10 bases separated the two germline ends. The CDR3 region has the DNA TGTGCCAGCAGCTCTCCCTCAGACAATGAGCAGTTCTTC. Protein: CASSSPSDNEQFF.

This rearrangement joins TRBV27 to TRBJ1-1, with D possibly being TRBD1 (6 bases). The CDR3 length is 14 residues. With 10 bases removed from V and 5 bases from J, the gap between germline ends came to 20 bases. Germline V CDR1 and CDR2: MNHEY, SMNVEV (reference sequence). The CDR3 loop reads CATAEQGRGTEAFF. The DNA for the CDR3 is TGTGCCACCGCGGAACAGGGTAGGGGGACTGAAGCTTTCTTT.

This clone occurred a few times. The chain links TRBV2 to TRBJ2-5, with 14 bases identical to TRBD2. Germline-derived CDR1 and CDR2 are SNHLY and FYNNEI. CDR3 length equals 14 residues. V shed 5 bases and J 5 bases; nucleotides not matched to a gene: 1. This CDR3 is CASSRLAGGETQYF. The DNA for the CDR3 is TGTGCCAGCAGTCGACTAGCGGGAGGGGAGACCCAGTACTTC.

This clone occurred a few times. The V call is TRBV5-6, the J call TRBJ1-4; 10 nucleotides match TRBD1. Germline values: CDR1 SGHDT, CDR2 YYEEEE. With V trimmed by 3 bases and J by 8 bases, 4 bases remained unmatched. There are 14 residues in the CDR3. The CDR3 protein is CASSSTGGLEKLFF. Written as DNA, the CDR3 is TGTGCCAGCAGCTCGACAGGGGGCTTGGAAAAACTGTTTTTT.

J is TRBJ2-7 and V is TRBV6-1, with 10 bases lining up with TRBD1. V shed 4 bases, J shed 0 bases, and the junction held 3 bases outside the gene matches. Germline-derived CDR1 and CDR2 are MNHNS and SASEGT. The CDR3 is 15 amino acids. The CDR3 nucleotides are TGTGCCAGCAGTGGCCGGGACAGGGGCTCCTACGAGCAGTACTTC. It codes for CASSGRDRGSYEQYF.

This clone was detected only a few times. The gene calls are TRBV28 and TRBJ1-6, with 7 bases matching TRBD1. With 5 bases clipped from V and 5 bases from J, the junction kept 6 bases outside the gene matches. The CDR3 runs 15 residues. Germline V gives CDR1 MDHEN, CDR2 SYDVKM. The CDR3 loop reads CASSIIQGNNSPLHF. CDR3 nucleotides: TGTGCCAGCAGTATAATACAGGGGAATAATTCACCCCTCCACTTT.

This clone occurred a few times. This chain links TRBV9 with TRBJ2-7; 7 bases agree with TRBD1. There are 15 residues in the CDR3. Losses at the gene ends were 3 bases for V and 5 bases for J; bases not matched to a gene: 11. Germline V gives CDR1 SGDLS, CDR2 YYNGEE. The CDR3: CASSGPGTENHEQYF. CDR3 bases: TGTGCCAGCAGCGGCCCCGGGACAGAAAATCACGAGCAGTACTTC.

The chain carries TRBV28 and TRBJ1-1; a weak D match, TRBD1 (6 bases). This CDR3 contains 15 residues. The V gene lost 5 bases and the J gene lost 1 base, with 14 bases spanning the gap. Germline loops: CDR1 MDHEN, CDR2 SYDVKM. The CDR3 DNA sequence: TGTGCCAGCAGTAAAACAGGGTTAGGGAACACTGAAGCTTTCTTT. This gives the protein CASSKTGLGNTEAFF.

The chain carries TRBV5-4 and TRBJ2-7; TRBD1 might be the D (5 bases). The CDR3 loop spans 13 amino acids. Between the trimmed V and J ends, which lost 5 bases and 0 bases, there was a span of 9 bases. The germline CDR1 and CDR2 sequences are SGHNT and YYREEE (reference sequence). The CDR3 region has the DNA TGTGCCAGCAGAGACAGTTTCTCCTACGAGCAGTACTTC. Its translation: CASRDSFSYEQYF.

The rearrangement links TRBV6-1 to TRBJ1-3; D not resolved. Trimming took 4 bases from V and 3 from J, leaving 4 bases between them. The CDR3 sequence is 12 residues long. Germline CDR1 reads MNHNS; CDR2 reads SASEGT. The CDR3 region has the DNA TGTGCCAGCAGTGTCAATGGAAACACCATATATTTT. This encodes CASSVNGNTIYF.

V is TRBV19 and J is TRBJ2-1; 9 nucleotides agree with TRBD1. CDR1 is LNHDA, CDR2 SQIVND, per germline (reference sequence). The V and J ends lost 6 bases and 4 bases, in that order; junction bases with no gene match: 7. This CDR3 contains 15 residues. Here the CDR3 reads CASSTGTGLYNEQFF. The CDR3 DNA reads as TGTGCCAGTAGCACCGGGACAGGGTTGTACAATGAGCAGTTCTTC.

This clone was seen a few times. V and J are TRBV30 and TRBJ1-2; 8 bases map to TRBD1. Germline V lookup: CDR1 GTSNPN, CDR2 SVGIG (reference sequence). V shed 2 bases, J shed 5 bases, and the junction held 7 bases outside the gene matches. The length of the CDR3 is 14 residues. The CDR3 region has the DNA TGTGCCTGGAGTCCCCGGACAGGGAGGTATGGCTACACCTTC. The encoded protein is CAWSPRTGRYGYTF.

This clone was seen only a few times. At the DNA level, this CDR3 is encoded by other sequences in the same sample as well. The chain employs TRBV10-3 and TRBJ1-4, with 7 bases fitting TRBD1. Germline CDR1 ENHRY, CDR2 SYGVKD. V was clipped by 3 bases and J by 7 bases; unmatched bases: 5. This CDR3 is built from 14 residues. The CDR3 sequence: CAISDGRQGEKLFF. The DNA for the CDR3 is TGTGCCATCAGTGACGGGAGACAGGGTGAAAAACTGTTTTTT.

This clone was found a few times. The J gene is TRBJ1-5, the V gene TRBV6-1, with D unresolved. Germline V lookup: CDR1 MNHNS, CDR2 SASEGT. The length of the CDR3 is 15 residues. V was clipped by 1 base and J by 1 base, with 8 bases between them. CDR3 residues: CASSEGQLSNQPQHF. As DNA, the CDR3 is TGTGCCAGCAGTGAAGGGCAGTTAAGCAATCAGCCCCAGCATTTT.

The chain employs TRBV28 and TRBJ1-2; D is undetermined. The CDR3 extends over 13 amino acids. In germline, CDR1 is MDHEN, CDR2 SYDVKM. V was clipped by 2 bases and J by 4 bases, with 8 bases between them. CDR3 bases: TGTGCCAGCAGTTTAACGGTAACCTATGGCTACACCTTC. Translation: CASSLTVTYGYTF.

The CDR3 DNA follows: TGTGCCAGCAGCCCTCAAGGGGGCGCATATGGCTACACCTTC. Its protein product is CASSPQGGAYGYTF. The chain couples TRBV2 to TRBJ1-2, with 7 bases fitting TRBD1. The CDR3 loop spans 14 amino acids. Germline V gene lookup returns CDR1 SNHLY and CDR2 FYNNEI. J gave up 5 bases and V 6 bases, and 9 bases lay outside the gene matches.

In DNA, the CDR3 is TGTGCCAGCAGTGCACAGGGTCAAGAGACCCAGTACTTC. It translates to CASSAQGQETQYF. This rearrangement joins TRBV6-1 to TRBJ2-5; possibly TRBD1 for D (6 bases). V was trimmed by 4 bases and J by 2 bases, leaving 8 bases between them. The CDR3 spans 13 residues. The germline gives CDR1 MNHNS, CDR2 SASEGT.

The chain joins TRBV19 to TRBJ2-7, with D uncertain. V was cut by 3 bases and J by 1 base, with 7 bases left in between. CDR3 length: 13 amino acids. Per germline, CDR1 LNHDA and CDR2 SQIVND (reference sequence). The CDR3 DNA follows: TGTGCCAGTAGTATTAGGCGGTCCTACGAGCAGTACTTC. It specifies CASSIRRSYEQYF.

CDR3 residues: CASSPPRGSSYEQYF. In DNA, the CDR3 is TGTGCCAGCTCACCACCGAGGGGGAGCTCCTACGAGCAGTACTTC. The chain is built from TRBV18 and TRBJ2-7, with a weak D call TRBD1 (6 bases). CDR3 size: 15 residues. CDR1 and CDR2 from the germline V gene are KGHSH and LQKENI. Trimming removed 0 bases at V and 0 bases at J, with 9 bases between.

This clone came up a few times. This chain uses TRBV27 with TRBJ2-7; 7 nucleotides agree with TRBD1. CDR1 and CDR2 from the germline V gene are MNHEY and SMNVEV (reference sequence). The V and J ends lost 2 bases and 1 base, in that order; junction bases with no gene match: 2. CDR3 length equals 14 residues. As DNA, the CDR3 is TGTGCCAGCAGTTTAGTGGGACAGTCCTACGAGCAGTACTTC. Translating gives CASSLVGQSYEQYF.

This clone has more than one count but fewer than ten. The V and J genes are TRBV20-1 and TRBJ2-1; 7 bases fit TRBD2. V gave up 5 bases and J gave up 10 bases; unmatched junction bases: 5. The CDR3 has 11 amino acids. In germline, CDR1 is DFQATT, CDR2 SNEGSKA (reference sequence). The CDR3 loop reads CSAPLRGEQFF. DNA of the CDR3: TGCAGTGCTCCTCTGCGGGGGGAGCAGTTCTTC.

The chain joins TRBV28 to TRBJ1-1, with 8 bases matching TRBD1. The length of the CDR3 is 15 residues. Germline V gives CDR1 MDHEN, CDR2 SYDVKM. V lost 3 bases and J lost 1; bases outside the gene matches: 4. DNA of the CDR3: TGTGCCAGCAGTTTTGGGGACAGGTCGAACACTGAAGCTTTCTTT. Translated: CASSFGDRSNTEAFF.

The chain uses TRBV5-4 and TRBJ2-7; a weak D match, TRBD1 (6 bases). Germline V CDR1 and CDR2: SGHNT, YYREEE (reference sequence). This CDR3 is built from 13 residues. V shed 5 bases and J shed 4 bases, with 13 bases lying between them. In DNA form, the CDR3 reads TGTGCCAGCAGGCAACAGGGTGGTTACGAGCAGTACTTC. Amino acid sequence: CASRQQGGYEQYF.

The chain carries TRBV29-1 and TRBJ2-1; D is perhaps TRBD2 (7 bases). The CDR3 is made up of 15 amino acids. Between the trimmed V and J ends, which lost 5 bases and 7 bases, there was a span of 21 bases. Germline V gene sequence: CDR1 SQVTM, CDR2 ANQGSEA. The CDR3 nucleotides read TGCAGCGTTTTTGGGGGGGGTACAGGGATGAATGAGCAGTTCTTC. It is translated as CSVFGGGTGMNEQFF.